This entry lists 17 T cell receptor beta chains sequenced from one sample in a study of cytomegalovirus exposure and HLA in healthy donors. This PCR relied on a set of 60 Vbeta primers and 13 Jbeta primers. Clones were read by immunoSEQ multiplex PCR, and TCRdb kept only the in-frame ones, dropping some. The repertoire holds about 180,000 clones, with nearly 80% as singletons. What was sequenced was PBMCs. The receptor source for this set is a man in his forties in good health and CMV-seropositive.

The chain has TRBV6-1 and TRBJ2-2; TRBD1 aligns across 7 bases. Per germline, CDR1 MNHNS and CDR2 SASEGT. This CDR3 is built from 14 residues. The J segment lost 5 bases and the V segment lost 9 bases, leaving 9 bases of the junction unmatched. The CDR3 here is CASSPGQQTGELFF. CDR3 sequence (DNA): TGTGCCAGTTCGCCGGGACAGCAAACCGGGGAGCTGTTTTTT.

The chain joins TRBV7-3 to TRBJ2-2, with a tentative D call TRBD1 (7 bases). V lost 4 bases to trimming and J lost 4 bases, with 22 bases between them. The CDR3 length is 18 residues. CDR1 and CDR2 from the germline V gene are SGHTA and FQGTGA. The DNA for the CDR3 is TGTGCCAGCAGCTCAAATACCAAGATCCAGGGGGGCACCGGGGAGCTGTTTTTT. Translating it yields CASSSNTKIQGGTGELFF.

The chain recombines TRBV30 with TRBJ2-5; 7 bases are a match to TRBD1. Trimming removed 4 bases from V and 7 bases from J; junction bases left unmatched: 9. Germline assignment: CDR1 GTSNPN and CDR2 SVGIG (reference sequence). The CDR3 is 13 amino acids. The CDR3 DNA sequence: TGTGCCTGGAATGACAGGGATTCGGGGACCCAGTACTTC. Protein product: CAWNDRDSGTQYF.

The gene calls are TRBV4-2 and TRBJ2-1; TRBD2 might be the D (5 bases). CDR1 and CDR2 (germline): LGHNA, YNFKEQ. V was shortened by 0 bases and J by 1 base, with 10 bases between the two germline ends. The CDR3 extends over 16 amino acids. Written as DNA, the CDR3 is TGTGCCAGCAGCCAAGATCTAGCACAATCCTACAATGAGCAGTTCTTC. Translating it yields CASSQDLAQSYNEQFF.

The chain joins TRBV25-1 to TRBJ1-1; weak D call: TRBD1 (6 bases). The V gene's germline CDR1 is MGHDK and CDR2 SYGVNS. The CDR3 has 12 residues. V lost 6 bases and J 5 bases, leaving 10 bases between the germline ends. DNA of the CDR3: TGTGCCAGCAGACAGGGTTGGACTGAAGCTTTCTTT. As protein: CASRQGWTEAFF.

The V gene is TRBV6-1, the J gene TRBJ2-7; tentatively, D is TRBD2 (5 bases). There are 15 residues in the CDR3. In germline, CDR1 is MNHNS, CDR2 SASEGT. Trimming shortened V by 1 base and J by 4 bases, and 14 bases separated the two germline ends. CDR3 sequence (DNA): TGTGCCAGCAGTGAAGTCCAGAGGGCGGCGTACGAGCAGTACTTC. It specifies CASSEVQRAAYEQYF.

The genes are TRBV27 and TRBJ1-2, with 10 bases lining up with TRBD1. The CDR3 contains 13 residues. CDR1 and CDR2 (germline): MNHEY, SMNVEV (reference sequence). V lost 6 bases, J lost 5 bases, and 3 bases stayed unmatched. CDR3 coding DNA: TGTGCCAGCAGGGGACAGGGGTGGTATGGCTACACCTTC. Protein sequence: CASRGQGWYGYTF.

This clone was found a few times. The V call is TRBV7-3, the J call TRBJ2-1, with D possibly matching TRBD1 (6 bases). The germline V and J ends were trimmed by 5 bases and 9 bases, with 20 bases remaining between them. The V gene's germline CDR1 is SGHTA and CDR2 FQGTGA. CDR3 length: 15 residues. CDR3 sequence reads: CASSREPGARTEQFF. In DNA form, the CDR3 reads TGTGCCAGCAGCAGAGAACCAGGGGCGCGTACTGAGCAGTTCTTC.

DNA for the CDR3: TGTGCCAGCAGCAGGCGACTAGCGGGCTTTCCCGGCTCCTACAATGAGCAGTTCTTC. Its protein is CASSRRLAGFPGSYNEQFF. The gene calls are TRBV5-5 and TRBJ2-1; 10 bases match TRBD2. Germline trimming cut 4 bases from V and 0 bases from J; bases unmatched to any gene: 13. CDR1 SGHKS and CDR2 YYEKEE come from the germline V gene (reference sequence). The CDR3 spans 19 residues.

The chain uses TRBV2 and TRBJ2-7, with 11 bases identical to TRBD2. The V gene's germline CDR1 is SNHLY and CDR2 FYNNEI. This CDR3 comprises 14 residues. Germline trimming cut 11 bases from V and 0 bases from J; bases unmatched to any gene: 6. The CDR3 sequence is CAGGLAAISYEQYF. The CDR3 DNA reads TGTGCCGGGGGACTAGCGGCCATCTCCTACGAGCAGTACTTC.

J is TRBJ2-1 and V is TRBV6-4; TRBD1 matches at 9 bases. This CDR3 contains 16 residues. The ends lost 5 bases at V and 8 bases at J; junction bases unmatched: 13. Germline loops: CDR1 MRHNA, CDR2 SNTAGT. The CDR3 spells CASSTAGTGFFHEQFF. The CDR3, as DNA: TGTGCCAGCAGTACCGCCGGGACAGGGTTTTTCCATGAGCAGTTCTTC.

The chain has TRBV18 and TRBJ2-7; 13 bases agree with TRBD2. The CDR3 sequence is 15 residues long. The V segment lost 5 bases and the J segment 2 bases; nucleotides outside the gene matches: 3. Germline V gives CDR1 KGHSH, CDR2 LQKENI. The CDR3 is CASSELAGGAYEQYF. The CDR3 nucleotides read TGTGCCAGCTCAGAACTAGCGGGAGGGGCCTACGAGCAGTACTTC.

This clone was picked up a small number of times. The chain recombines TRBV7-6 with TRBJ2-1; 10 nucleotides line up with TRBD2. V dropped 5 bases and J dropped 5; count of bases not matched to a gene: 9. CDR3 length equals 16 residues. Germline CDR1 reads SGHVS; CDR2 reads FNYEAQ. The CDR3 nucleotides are TGTGCCAGCAGCGACCGAGGACTAGCGGTGAACAATGAGCAGTTCTTC. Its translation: CASSDRGLAVNNEQFF.

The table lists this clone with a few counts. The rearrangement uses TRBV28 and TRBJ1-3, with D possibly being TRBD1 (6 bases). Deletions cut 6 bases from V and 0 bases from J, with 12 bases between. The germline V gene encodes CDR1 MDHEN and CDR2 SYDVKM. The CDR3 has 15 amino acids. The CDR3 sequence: CASRDSGYSGNTIYF. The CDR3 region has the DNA TGTGCCAGCAGGGACAGCGGATACTCTGGAAACACCATATATTTT. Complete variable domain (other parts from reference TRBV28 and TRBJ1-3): DVKVTQSSRYLVKRTGEKVFLECVQDMDHENMFWYRQDPGLGLRLIYFSYDVKMKEKGDIPEGYSVSREKKERFSLILESASTNQTSMYLCASRDSGYSGNTIYFGEGSWLTVV.

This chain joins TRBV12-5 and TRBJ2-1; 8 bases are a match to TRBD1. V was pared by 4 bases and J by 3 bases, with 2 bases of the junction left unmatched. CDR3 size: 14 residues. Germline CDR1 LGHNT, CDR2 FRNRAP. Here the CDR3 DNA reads TGTGCTAGTGGTTCAGGGGGCAACTACAATGAGCAGTTCTTC. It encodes CASGSGGNYNEQFF.

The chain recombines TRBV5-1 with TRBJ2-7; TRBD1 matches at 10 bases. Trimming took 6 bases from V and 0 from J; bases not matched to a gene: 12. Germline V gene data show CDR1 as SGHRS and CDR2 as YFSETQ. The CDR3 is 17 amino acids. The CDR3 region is CASTKEGTGVSSYEQYF. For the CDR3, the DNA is TGCGCCAGCACTAAAGAGGGGACAGGGGTTAGCTCCTACGAGCAGTACTTC.

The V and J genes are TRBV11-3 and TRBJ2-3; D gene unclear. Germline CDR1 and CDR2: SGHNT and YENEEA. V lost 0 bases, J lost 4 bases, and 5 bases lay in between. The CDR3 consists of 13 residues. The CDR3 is CASSLDQADTQYF. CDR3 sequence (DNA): TGTGCCAGCAGCTTAGATCAGGCAGATACGCAGTATTTT.